This T cell receptor beta chain was identified during a study of blood T cell repertoires in COVID-19. Study-wide context: T cells, B-cell-depleted T cells, or PBMCs provided the cDNA or gDNA that served as material.

This CDR3 contains 18 residues. Germline assignment: CDR1 MDHEN and CDR2 SYDVKM. V dropped 6 bases and J dropped 0; count of bases not matched to a gene: 14. The table came from immunoSEQ multiplex PCR; TCRdb's copy has only in-frame clones and leaves some out. The sample includes about 430,000 clones, approximately 90% of them seen just once. This sequence was found in a woman aged 25 to 45 with acute COVID-19. The sequenced material came from PBMCs or T cells enriched from blood (not recorded which). The gene calls are TRBV28 and TRBJ1-1; the match to TRBD1 covers 9 bases. The CDR3 sequence is CASRSATGGAWVNTEAFF. The CDR3, as DNA: TGTGCCAGCAGATCGGCAACAGGGGGCGCATGGGTGAACACTGAAGCTTTCTTT.